A single T cell receptor beta chain is shown here with its context. The data originate from a study of control samples from healthy donors and cancer patients. This CDR3 comprises 15 residues. Germline-derived CDR1 and CDR2 are MNHEY and SVGEGT. The V gene lost 2 bases and the J gene lost 4 bases, with 14 bases spanning the gap. Produced via immunoSEQ multiplex PCR; TCRdb's table is partial and in-frame only. The repertoire holds roughly 170,000 clones, with about 93% as singletons. The V call is TRBV6-2 or TRBV6-3, the J call TRBJ1-2, with D possibly matching TRBD1 (5 bases). Input material: blood. The receptor was derived from a woman in her sixties or seventies in good health. CDR3 DNA sequence: TGTGCCAGCAGTTACAGGTCGGGGCAGGGCTATGGCTACACCTTC. The encoded protein is CASSYRSGQGYGYTF.